This T cell receptor (beta chain) was observed in a study of blood T cell repertoires in COVID-19. Study-level background: Researchers got acute and convalescent COVID-19 samples from the United States, Italy and Spain.

Repertoires were generated with immunoSEQ multiplex PCR, while TCRdb's copy carries only in-frame clones and drops some. The repertoire includes fewer than 250,000 clones, less than 90% of them detected once, and approximately 6.8% sits in the top ten. The germline V gene encodes CDR1 MDHEN and CDR2 SYDVKM. V lost 2 bases to trimming and J lost 6 bases, with 11 bases between them. The CDR3 is 13 residues long. The TCR comes from a woman between 40 and 55 years old who had recovered from COVID-19. Sequencing was performed on PBMCs or T cells enriched from blood (not recorded which). This chain connects TRBV28 to TRBJ2-7; D may be TRBD2 (6 bases). The CDR3 bases are TGTGCCAGCAGTTTAAGGGAGGTACGCGAGCAGTACTTC. It specifies CASSLREVREQYF.